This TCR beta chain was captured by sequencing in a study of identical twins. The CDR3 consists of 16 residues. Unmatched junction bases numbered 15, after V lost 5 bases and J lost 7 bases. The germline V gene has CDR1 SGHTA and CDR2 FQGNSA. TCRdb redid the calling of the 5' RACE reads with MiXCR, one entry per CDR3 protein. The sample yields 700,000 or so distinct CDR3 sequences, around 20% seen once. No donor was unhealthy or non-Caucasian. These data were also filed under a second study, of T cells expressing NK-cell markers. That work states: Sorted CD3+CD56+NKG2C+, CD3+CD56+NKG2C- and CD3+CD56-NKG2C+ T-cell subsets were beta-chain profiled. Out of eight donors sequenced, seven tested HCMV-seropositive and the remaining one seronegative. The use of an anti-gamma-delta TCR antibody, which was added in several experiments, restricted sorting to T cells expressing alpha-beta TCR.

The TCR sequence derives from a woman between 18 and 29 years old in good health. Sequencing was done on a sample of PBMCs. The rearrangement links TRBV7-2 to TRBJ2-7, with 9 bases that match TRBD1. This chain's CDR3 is CASSRGTGLYYGEQYF. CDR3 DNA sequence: TGTGCCAGCAGCAGGGGGACAGGGCTATACTACGGGGAGCAGTACTTC.